The 13 T cell receptor beta chains listed next were all sequenced from one sample in a study of T-cell memory formation after mild COVID-19. TCRdb used MiXCR to reprocess the 5' RACE reads, holding one entry per CDR3 protein. This table has approximately 400,000 distinct CDR3 sequences, approximately 24% appearing once. The sample consisted of PBMCs or a T cell subset sorted from them (not recorded which). These receptors were obtained from an adult woman who had mild COVID-19 (a few samples of this study predate the infection). Cell type and time point are not known.

The V call is TRBV19, the J call TRBJ1-1, with 7 bases identical to TRBD1. Germline V gene data show CDR1 as LNHDA and CDR2 as SQIVND (reference sequence). Trimming took 5 bases from V and 8 from J; bases not matched to a gene: 2. The CDR3 covers 11 residues. DNA for the CDR3: TGTGCCAGTAGTTTGGGACAGGAAGCTTTCTTT. It encodes CASSLGQEAFF.

This rearrangement joins TRBV6-1 to TRBJ2-7; D not certain. The germline V gene encodes CDR1 MNHNS and CDR2 SASEGT. The length of the CDR3 is 13 residues. Trimming pared 7 bases from V and 3 bases from J, leaving 13 bases between. CDR3 sequence: CASTPGLLYEQYF. The CDR3 region has the DNA TGTGCCAGCACCCCCGGGTTACTCTACGAGCAGTACTTC.

This clonotype has a handful of counts. The genes are TRBV20-1 and TRBJ2-1; no clear D gene. The V and J ends lost 4 bases and 9 bases respectively, with 10 bases between them. This CDR3 spans 11 amino acids. Germline V gene lookup returns CDR1 DFQATT and CDR2 SNEGSKA (reference sequence). The CDR3, as DNA: TGCAGTGCTACTAGGGTAGGTGAGCAGTTCTTC. Its translation is CSATRVGEQFF.

This sequence joins TRBV6-5 and TRBJ1-1; the match to TRBD1 covers 7 bases. Per the germline V gene, CDR1 is MNHEY and CDR2 is SVGAGI. There are 13 residues in the CDR3. V shed 8 bases and J 4 bases; nucleotides not matched to a gene: 7. The CDR3: CASGDRARTEAFF. The CDR3, as DNA: TGTGCCAGCGGAGACAGGGCGCGCACTGAAGCTTTCTTT.

The sample holds a few counts of this clonotype. The chain joins TRBV6-2 or TRBV6-3 to TRBJ1-1; perhaps TRBD1 as D (5 bases). The CDR3 spans 12 residues. The V and J ends lost 0 bases and 10 bases respectively, with 9 bases between them. Germline V lookup: CDR1 MNHEY, CDR2 SVGEGT. CDR3: CASSYSMGGAFF. The CDR3 DNA is TGTGCCAGCAGTTACTCGATGGGGGGAGCTTTCTTT.

This clonotype was counted between two and nine times. The CDR3 spells CASSSRAGRGYTF. The CDR3 nucleotides read TGCGCCAGCAGCTCAAGAGCGGGCCGTGGCTACACCTTC. The rearrangement uses TRBV5-1 and TRBJ1-2; D gene ambiguous. Germline assignment: CDR1 SGHRS and CDR2 YFSETQ. This CDR3 spans 13 amino acids. V was pared by 3 bases and J by 7 bases, with 13 bases between. The variable domain in full, completed from reference TRBV5-1 and TRBJ1-2, reads KAGVTQTPRYLIKTRGQQVTLSCSPISGHRSVSWYQQTPGQGLQFLFEYFSETQRNKGNFPGRFSGRQFSNSRSEMNVSTLELGDSALYLCASSSRAGRGYTFGSGTRLTVV.

This clonotype showed up just a few times. The chain recombines TRBV24-1 with TRBJ1-5, with 7 bases matching TRBD1. CDR1 KGHDR and CDR2 SFDVKD come from the germline V gene. V lost 5 bases, J lost 2 bases, and 20 bases stayed unmatched. This CDR3 is 20 amino acids long. The CDR3 bases are TGTGCCACCAGTGGCCGTAAAGTGGCAGGGGGAGATGGGGGCAATCAGCCCCAGCATTTT. Residues: CATSGRKVAGGDGGNQPQHF.

This clonotype was recorded only once. One junction end disagrees with the germline gene, perhaps due to a read error. In nucleotides, the CDR3 is TGTGACAGCAGCGTAGCAGGACGCGAGCAGTACTTC. It yields the protein CDSSVAGREQYF. J is TRBJ2-7 and V is TRBV9; D is uncertain. The CDR3 runs to 12 residues. CDR1 is SGDLS and CDR2 is YYNGEE in the germline V gene.

This clonotype was observed a handful of times. The chain links TRBV18 to TRBJ1-4; 9 bases are shared with TRBD1. There are 15 residues in the CDR3. V lost 2 bases and J lost 8; bases outside the gene matches: 6. The germline V gene encodes CDR1 KGHSH and CDR2 LQKENI. The CDR3 loop is CASSPTQGALEKLFF. CDR3 DNA: TGTGCCAGCTCACCAACACAGGGGGCTCTGGAAAAACTGTTTTTT.

The chain joins TRBV19 to TRBJ2-1; TRBD2 aligns across 11 bases. Unmatched junction bases numbered 7, after V lost 5 bases and J lost 4 bases. Germline V gene data show CDR1 as LNHDA and CDR2 as SQIVND (reference sequence). This CDR3 has 16 residues. CDR3 amino acids: CASSSLAGGRYNEQFF. In DNA form, the CDR3 reads TGTGCCAGTAGTTCCCTAGCGGGAGGACGATACAATGAGCAGTTCTTC.

This clonotype was recorded a few times. This chain connects TRBV30 to TRBJ2-7; a possible D gene is TRBD1 (6 bases). CDR3 length equals 14 residues. V dropped 4 bases and J dropped 5 bases, with 18 bases sitting between them. Germline V lookup: CDR1 GTSNPN, CDR2 SVGIG (reference sequence). DNA for the CDR3: TGTGCCTGGACCAAAACAGGGTGGAGCGACGAGCAGTACTTC. This translates into CAWTKTGWSDEQYF.

The chain recombines TRBV24-1 with TRBJ2-1, with 7 positions matching TRBD1. The V gene end was trimmed by 7 bases and the J gene end by 4 bases; junction bases not matched to a gene: 3. The CDR3 sequence is 13 residues long. From germline, CDR1 is KGHDR and CDR2 SFDVKD. The CDR3 DNA sequence: TGTGCCACCAGAGGACAGGAGTACAATGAGCAGTTCTTC. Amino acid sequence: CATRGQEYNEQFF.

The table lists this clonotype with a few counts. CDR3 residues: CSGDVNTEAFF. The CDR3 DNA follows: TGCAGCGGCGACGTGAACACTGAAGCTTTCTTT. This sequence joins TRBV29-1 and TRBJ1-1; no clear D gene. CDR3 size: 11 residues. V lost 7 bases to trimming and J lost 0 bases, with 6 bases between them. Germline loops: CDR1 SQVTM, CDR2 ANQGSEA. Together with reference TRBV29-1 and TRBJ1-1, the CDR3 gives the full variable domain: SAVISQKPSRDICQRGTSLTIQCQVDSQVTMMFWYRQQPGQSLTLIATANQGSEATYESGFVIDKFPISRPNLTFSTLTVSNMSPEDSSIYLCSGDVNTEAFFGQGTRLTVV.